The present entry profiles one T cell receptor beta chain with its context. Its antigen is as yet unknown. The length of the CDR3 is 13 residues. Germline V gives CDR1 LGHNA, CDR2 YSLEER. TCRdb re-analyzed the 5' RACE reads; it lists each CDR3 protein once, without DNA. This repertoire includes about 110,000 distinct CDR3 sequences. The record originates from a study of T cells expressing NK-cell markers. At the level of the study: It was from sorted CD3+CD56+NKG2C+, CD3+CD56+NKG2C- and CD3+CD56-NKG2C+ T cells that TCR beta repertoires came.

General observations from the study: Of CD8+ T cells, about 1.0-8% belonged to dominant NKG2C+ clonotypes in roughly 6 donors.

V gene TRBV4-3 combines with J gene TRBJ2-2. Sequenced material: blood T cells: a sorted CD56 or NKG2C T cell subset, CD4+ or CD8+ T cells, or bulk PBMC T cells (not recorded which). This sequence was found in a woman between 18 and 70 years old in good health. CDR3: CASSQVVPGELFF.